This record looks at one T cell receptor beta chain sequence and its context. These data come from a study of blood T cell repertoires in COVID-19. Background on the study: COVID-19 samples, acute and convalescent, were from the United States, Italy and Spain. PBMCs, B-cell-depleted T cells, or T cells were the source of the cDNA or gDNA that made up the material.

How the authors handled the data: Using reference gene primer amplification, nucleated cell counts were estimated. The protocol was immunoSEQ multiplex PCR, while the TCRdb copy is restricted to in-frame clones and leaves out a portion. Clonal size and the V and J genes are those of that table, whereas D and trimming came from the DNA. The table lists about 190,000 clones, 88% of them singletons, with approximately 1% in the top ten. Sequenced: peripheral blood. The sequence was collected from a man younger than 45 with acute or convalescent COVID-19.

CDR3 sequence (DNA): TGTGCCAGCAGCTGGTCGACCCGGAGACACGAGCAGTACTTC. Amino acids: CASSWSTRRHEQYF. This chain links TRBV13 with TRBJ2-7; D is ambiguous. The V gene lost 4 bases and the J gene lost 5 bases, with 15 bases spanning the gap. Germline lookup yields CDR1 PRHDT and CDR2 FYEKMQ (reference sequence). The length of the CDR3 is 14 residues. Full variable domain (remainder filled in from reference TRBV13 and TRBJ2-7): AAGVIQSPRHLIKEKRETATLKCYPIPRHDTVYWYQQGPGQDPQFLISFYEKMQSDKGSIPDRFSAQQFSDYHSELNMSSLELGDSALYFCASSWSTRRHEQYFGPGTRLTVT.